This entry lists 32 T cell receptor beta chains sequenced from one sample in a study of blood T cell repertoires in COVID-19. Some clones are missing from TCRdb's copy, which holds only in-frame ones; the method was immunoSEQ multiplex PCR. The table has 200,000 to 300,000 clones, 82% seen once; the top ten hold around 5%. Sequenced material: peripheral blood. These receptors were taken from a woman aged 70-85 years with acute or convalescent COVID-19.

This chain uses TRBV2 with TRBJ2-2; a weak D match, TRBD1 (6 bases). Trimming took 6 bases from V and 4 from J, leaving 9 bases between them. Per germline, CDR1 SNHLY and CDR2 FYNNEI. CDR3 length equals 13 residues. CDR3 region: CASRLGGTGELFF. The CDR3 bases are TGTGCCAGCAGACTAGGGGGCACCGGGGAGCTGTTTTTT. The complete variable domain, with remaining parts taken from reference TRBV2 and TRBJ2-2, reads EPEVTQTPSHQVTQMGQEVILRCVPISNHLYFYWYRQILGQKVEFLVSFYNNEISEKSEIFDDQFSVERPDGSNFTLKIRSTKLEDSAMYFCASRLGGTGELFFGEGSRLTVL.

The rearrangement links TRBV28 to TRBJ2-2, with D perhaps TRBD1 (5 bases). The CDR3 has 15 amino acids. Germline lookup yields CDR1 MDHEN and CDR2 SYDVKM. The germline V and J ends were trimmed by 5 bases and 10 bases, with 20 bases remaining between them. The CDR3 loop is CASSIPGPPREELFF. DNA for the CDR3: TGTGCCAGCAGTATCCCTGGCCCACCCAGGGAGGAGCTGTTTTTT. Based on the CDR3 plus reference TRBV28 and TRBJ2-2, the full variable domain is DVKVTQSSRYLVKRTGEKVFLECVQDMDHENMFWYRQDPGLGLRLIYFSYDVKMKEKGDIPEGYSVSREKKERFSLILESASTNQTSMYLCASSIPGPPREELFFGEGSRLTVL.

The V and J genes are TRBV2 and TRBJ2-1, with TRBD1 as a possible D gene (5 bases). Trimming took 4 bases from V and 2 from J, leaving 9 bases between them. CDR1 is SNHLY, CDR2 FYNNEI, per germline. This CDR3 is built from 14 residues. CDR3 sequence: CASSVSTAYNEQFF. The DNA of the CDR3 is TGTGCCAGCAGTGTATCGACAGCCTACAATGAGCAGTTCTTC.

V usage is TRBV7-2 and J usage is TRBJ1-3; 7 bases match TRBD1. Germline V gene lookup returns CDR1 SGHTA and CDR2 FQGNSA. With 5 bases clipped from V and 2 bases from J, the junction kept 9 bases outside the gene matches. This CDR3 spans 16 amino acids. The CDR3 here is CASSERQGLAGNTIYF. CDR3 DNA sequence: TGTGCCAGCAGCGAAAGACAGGGATTAGCTGGAAACACCATATATTTT. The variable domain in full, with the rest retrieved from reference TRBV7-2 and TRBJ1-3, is GAGVSQSPSNKVTEKGKDVELRCDPISGHTALYWYRQSLGQGLEFLIYFQGNSAPDKSGLPSDRFSAERTGGSVSTLTIQRTQQEDSAVYLCASSERQGLAGNTIYFGEGSWLTVV.

CDR3 in DNA: TGCGCCAGCACCTCCGGGCCAAGGGGCAGCTCCTACGAGCAGTACTTC. Amino acid sequence: CASTSGPRGSSYEQYF. The J gene is TRBJ2-7, the V gene TRBV5-1; a possible D gene is TRBD1 (5 bases). Germline values: CDR1 SGHRS, CDR2 YFSETQ. CDR3 length: 16 residues. The V gene lost 6 bases and the J gene lost 0 bases, with 19 bases spanning the gap.

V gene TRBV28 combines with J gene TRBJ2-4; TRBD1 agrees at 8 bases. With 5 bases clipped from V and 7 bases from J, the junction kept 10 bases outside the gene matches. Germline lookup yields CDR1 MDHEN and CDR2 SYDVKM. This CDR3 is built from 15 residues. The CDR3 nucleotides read TGTGCCAGCAGTGAGTTCGGGACAGGTCCGAACATTCAGTACTTC. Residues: CASSEFGTGPNIQYF. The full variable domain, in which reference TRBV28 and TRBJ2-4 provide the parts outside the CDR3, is DVKVTQSSRYLVKRTGEKVFLECVQDMDHENMFWYRQDPGLGLRLIYFSYDVKMKEKGDIPEGYSVSREKKERFSLILESASTNQTSMYLCASSEFGTGPNIQYFGAGTRLSVL.

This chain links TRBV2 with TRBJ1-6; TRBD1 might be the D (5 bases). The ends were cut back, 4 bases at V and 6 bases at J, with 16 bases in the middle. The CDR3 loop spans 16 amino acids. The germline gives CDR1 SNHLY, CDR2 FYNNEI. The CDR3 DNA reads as TGTGCCAGCAGTGCCTTCCCTCCGGGGGTTAATTCACCCCTCCACTTT. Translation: CASSAFPPGVNSPLHF.

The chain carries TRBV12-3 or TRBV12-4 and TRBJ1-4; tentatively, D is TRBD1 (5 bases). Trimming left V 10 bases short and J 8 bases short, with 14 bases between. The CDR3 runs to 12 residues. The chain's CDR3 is CATSRVGEKLFF. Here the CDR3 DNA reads TGTGCCACGTCCAGGGTGGGGGAAAAACTGTTTTTT.

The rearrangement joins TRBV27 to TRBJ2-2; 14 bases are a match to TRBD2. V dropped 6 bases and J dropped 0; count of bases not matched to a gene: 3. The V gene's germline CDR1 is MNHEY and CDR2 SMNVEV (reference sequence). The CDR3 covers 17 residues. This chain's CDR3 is CASSRLAGGPNTGELFF. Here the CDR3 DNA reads TGTGCCAGCAGCCGACTAGCGGGGGGGCCGAACACCGGGGAGCTGTTTTTT.

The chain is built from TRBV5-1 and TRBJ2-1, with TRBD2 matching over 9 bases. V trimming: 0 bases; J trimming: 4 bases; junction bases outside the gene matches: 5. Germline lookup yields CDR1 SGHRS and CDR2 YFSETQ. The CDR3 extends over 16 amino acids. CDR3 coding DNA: TGCGCCAGCAGCTTGGTTATGGCGGGGGGGTACAATGAGCAGTTCTTC. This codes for CASSLVMAGGYNEQFF.

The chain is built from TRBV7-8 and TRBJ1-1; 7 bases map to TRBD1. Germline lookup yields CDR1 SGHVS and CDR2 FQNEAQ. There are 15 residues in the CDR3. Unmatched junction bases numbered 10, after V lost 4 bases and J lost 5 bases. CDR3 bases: TGTGCCAGCAGCTCCCAAGGGGGCGGGTGGACTGAAGCTTTCTTT. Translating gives CASSSQGGGWTEAFF. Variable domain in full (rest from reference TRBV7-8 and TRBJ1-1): GAGVSQSPRYKVAKRGQDVALRCDPISGHVSLFWYQQALGQGPEFLTYFQNEAQLDKSGLPSDRFFAERPEGSVSTLKIQRTQQEDSAVYLCASSSQGGGWTEAFFGQGTRLTVV.

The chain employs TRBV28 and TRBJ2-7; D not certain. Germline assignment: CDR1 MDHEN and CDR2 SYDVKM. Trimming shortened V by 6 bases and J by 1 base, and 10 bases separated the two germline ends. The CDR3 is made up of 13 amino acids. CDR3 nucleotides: TGTGCCAGCAGACTGACACTGTCCTACGAGCAGTACTTC. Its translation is CASRLTLSYEQYF.

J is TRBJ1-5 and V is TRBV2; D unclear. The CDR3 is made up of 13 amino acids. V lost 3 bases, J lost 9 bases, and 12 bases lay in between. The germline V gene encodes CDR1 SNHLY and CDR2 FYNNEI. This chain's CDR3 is CASSETYAGPQHF. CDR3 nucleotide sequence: TGTGCCAGCAGTGAGACGTACGCAGGGCCCCAGCATTTT.

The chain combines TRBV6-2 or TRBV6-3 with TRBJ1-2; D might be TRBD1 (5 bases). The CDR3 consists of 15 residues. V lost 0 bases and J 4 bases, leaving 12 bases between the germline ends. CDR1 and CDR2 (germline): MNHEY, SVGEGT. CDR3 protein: CASSYSREDSYGYTF. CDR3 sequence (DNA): TGTGCCAGCAGTTACTCGCGGGAAGACAGCTATGGCTACACCTTC.

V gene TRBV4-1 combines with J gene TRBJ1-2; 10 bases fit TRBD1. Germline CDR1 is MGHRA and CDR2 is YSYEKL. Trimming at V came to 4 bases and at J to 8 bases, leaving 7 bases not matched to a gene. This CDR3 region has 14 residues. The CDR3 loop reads CASSRGRTGGGYTF. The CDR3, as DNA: TGCGCCAGCAGCCGCGGAAGGACAGGGGGGGGCTACACCTTC.

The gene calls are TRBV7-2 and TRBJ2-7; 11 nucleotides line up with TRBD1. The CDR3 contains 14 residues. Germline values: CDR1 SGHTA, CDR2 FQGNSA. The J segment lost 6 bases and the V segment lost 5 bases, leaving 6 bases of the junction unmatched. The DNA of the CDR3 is TGTGCCAGCAGCCCGGGGACAGGGGGGTCCGAGCAGTACTTC. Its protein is CASSPGTGGSEQYF.

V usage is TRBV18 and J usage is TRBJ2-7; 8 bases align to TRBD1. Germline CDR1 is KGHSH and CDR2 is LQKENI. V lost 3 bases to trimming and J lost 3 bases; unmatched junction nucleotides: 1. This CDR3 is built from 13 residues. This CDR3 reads CASSPGQDYEQYF. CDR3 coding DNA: TGTGCCAGCTCACCGGGACAGGACTACGAGCAGTACTTC.

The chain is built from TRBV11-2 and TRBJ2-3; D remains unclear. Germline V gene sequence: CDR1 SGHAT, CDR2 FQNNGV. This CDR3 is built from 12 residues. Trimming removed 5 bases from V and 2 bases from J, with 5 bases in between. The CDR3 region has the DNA TGTGCCAGCAGCCCAGACACAGATACGCAGTATTTT. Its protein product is CASSPDTDTQYF.

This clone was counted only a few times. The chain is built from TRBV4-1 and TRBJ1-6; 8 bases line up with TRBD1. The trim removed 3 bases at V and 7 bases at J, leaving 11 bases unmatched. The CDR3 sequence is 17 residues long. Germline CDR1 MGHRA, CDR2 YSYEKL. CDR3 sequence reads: CASSHSTGTGKNSPLHF. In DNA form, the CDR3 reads TGCGCCAGCAGCCATTCCACCGGGACAGGAAAAAATTCACCCCTCCACTTT.

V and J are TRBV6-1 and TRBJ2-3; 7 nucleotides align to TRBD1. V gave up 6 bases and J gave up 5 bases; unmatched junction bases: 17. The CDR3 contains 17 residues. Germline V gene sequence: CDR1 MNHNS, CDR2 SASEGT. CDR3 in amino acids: CASRELGQVRFIDTQYF. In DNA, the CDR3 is TGTGCCAGCAGGGAATTAGGACAGGTTAGATTCATAGATACGCAGTATTTT.

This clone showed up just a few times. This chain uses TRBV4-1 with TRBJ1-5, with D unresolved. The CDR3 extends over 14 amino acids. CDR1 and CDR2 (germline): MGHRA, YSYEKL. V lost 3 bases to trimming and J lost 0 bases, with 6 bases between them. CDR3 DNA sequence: TGCGCCAGCAGCCAGTCAGATAGCAATCAGCCCCAGCATTTT. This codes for CASSQSDSNQPQHF.

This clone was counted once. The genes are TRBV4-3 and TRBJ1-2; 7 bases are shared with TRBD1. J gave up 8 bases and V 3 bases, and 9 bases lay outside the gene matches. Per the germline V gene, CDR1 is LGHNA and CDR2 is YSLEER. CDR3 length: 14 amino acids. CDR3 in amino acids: CASSHLQTGRGYTF. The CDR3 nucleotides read TGCGCCAGCAGCCATCTTCAGACAGGGAGAGGCTACACCTTC.

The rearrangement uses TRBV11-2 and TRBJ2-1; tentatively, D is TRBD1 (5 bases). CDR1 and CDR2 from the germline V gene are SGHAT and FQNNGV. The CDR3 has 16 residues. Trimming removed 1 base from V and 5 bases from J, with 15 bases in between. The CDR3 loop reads CASSLGQLRTHNEQFF. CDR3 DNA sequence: TGTGCCAGCAGCTTAGGACAGTTGCGGACACACAATGAGCAGTTCTTC.

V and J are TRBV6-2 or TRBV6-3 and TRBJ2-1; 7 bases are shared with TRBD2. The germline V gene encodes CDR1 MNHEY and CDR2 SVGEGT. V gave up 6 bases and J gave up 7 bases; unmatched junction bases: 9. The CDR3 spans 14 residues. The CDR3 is CASSRAGYLNEQFF. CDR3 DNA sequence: TGTGCCAGCAGCCGAGCGGGGTACTTGAATGAGCAGTTCTTC.

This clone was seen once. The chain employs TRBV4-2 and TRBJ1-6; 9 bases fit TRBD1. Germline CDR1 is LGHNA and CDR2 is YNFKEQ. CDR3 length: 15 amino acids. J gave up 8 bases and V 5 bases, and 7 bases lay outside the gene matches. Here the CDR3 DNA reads TGTGCCAGCAGCTATACAGGGGGCAGGGATTCACCCCTCCACTTT. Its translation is CASSYTGGRDSPLHF.

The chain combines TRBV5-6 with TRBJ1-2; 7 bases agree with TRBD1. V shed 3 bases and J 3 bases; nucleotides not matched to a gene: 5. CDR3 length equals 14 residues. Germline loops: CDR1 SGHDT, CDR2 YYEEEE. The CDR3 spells CASSWGGQDYGYTF. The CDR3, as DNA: TGTGCCAGCAGCTGGGGCGGACAGGACTATGGCTACACCTTC.

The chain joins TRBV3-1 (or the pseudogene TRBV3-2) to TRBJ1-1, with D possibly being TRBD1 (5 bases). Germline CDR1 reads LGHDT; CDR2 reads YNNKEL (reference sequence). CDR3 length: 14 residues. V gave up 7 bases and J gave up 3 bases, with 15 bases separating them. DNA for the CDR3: TGTGCCAGCACCCTCTCGGGGGGGGACACTGAAGCTTTCTTT. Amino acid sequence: CASTLSGGDTEAFF.

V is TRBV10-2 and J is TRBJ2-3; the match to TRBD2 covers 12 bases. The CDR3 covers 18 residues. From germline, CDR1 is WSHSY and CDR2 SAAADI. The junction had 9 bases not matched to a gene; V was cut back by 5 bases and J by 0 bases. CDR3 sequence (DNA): TGCGCCAGCAGTAAGAGGCTAGCGGGGGGGCAGAGCACAGATACGCAGTATTTT. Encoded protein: CASSKRLAGGQSTDTQYF.

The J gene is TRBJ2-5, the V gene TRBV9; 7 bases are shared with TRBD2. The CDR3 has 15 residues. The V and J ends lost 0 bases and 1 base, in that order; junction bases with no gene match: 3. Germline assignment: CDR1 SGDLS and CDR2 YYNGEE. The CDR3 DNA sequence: TGTGCCAGCAGCGTAGGGGGAGGGTCCCAAGAGACCCAGTACTTC. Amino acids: CASSVGGGSQETQYF.

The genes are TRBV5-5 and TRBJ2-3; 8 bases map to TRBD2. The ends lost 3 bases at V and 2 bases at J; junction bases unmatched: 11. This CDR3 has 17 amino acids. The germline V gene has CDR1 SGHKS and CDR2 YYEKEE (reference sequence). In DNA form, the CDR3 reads TGTGCCAGCAGCTCAGGGGTAGCGGGATTCCCCACAGATACGCAGTATTTT. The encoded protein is CASSSGVAGFPTDTQYF.

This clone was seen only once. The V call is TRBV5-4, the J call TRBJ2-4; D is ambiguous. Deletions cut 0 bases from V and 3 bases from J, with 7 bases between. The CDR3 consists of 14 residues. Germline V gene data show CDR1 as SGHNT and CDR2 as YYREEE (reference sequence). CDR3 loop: CASSLGVDKNIQYF. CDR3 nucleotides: TGTGCCAGCAGCTTGGGAGTAGACAAAAACATTCAGTACTTC.

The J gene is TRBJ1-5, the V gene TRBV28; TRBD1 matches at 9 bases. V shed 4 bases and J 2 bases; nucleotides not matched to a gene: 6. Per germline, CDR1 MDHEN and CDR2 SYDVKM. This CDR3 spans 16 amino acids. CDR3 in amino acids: CASSSQTGGGNQPQHF. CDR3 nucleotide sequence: TGTGCCAGCAGTTCCCAAACAGGGGGCGGCAATCAGCCCCAGCATTTT.